This TCR beta chain was sequenced for a study of T cell responses to AZD1222 COVID-19 vaccine. From germline, CDR1 is SGHDT and CDR2 YYEEEE. With 4 bases removed from V and 4 bases from J, the gap between germline ends came to 18 bases. This CDR3 contains 15 residues. Assay used: immunoSEQ multiplex PCR; TCRdb lists only in-frame clones, some missing. Of around 120,000 clones in the sample, around 92% are singletons; the top ten hold 13% to 15%. V and J are TRBV5-6 and TRBJ2-7, with a weak D call TRBD2 (5 bases). The specimen comprised peripheral blood, sampled on day 0 of AZD1222 vaccination. This TCR came from an adult in good health. CDR3 amino acids: CASSRLYPGTYEQYF. DNA of the CDR3: TGTGCCAGCAGCCGCCTGTACCCGGGAACATACGAGCAGTACTTC.